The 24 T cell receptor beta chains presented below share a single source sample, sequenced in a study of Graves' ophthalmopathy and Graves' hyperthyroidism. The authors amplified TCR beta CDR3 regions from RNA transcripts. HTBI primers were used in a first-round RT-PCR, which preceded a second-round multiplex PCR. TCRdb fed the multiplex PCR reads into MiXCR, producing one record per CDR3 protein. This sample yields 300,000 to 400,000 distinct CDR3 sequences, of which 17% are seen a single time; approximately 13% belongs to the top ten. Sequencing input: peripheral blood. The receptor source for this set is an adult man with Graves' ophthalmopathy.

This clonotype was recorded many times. CDR3 protein: CAWKSRGSQPQHF. The CDR3 bases are TGTGCCTGGAAGAGCCGCGGTAGCCAGCCCCAGCATTTT. This chain uses TRBV30 with TRBJ1-5, with D hard to call. The ends were cut back, 4 bases at V and 7 bases at J, with 14 bases in the middle. The CDR3 length is 13 residues. Germline loops: CDR1 GTSNPN, CDR2 SVGIG (reference sequence). Full variable domain (missing parts from reference TRBV30 and TRBJ1-5): SQTIHQWPATLVQPVGSPLSLECTVEGTSNPNLYWYRQAAGRGLQLLFYSVGIGQISSEVPQNLSASRPQDRQFILSSKKLLLSDSGFYLCAWKSRGSQPQHFGDGTRLSIL.

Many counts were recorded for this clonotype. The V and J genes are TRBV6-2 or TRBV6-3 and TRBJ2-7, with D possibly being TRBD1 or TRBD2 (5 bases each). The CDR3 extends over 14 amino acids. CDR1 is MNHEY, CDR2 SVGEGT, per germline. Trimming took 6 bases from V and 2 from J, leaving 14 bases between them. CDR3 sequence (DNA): TGTGCCAGCAGCCGTGGGACGCGGACCTACGAGCAGTACTTC. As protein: CASSRGTRTYEQYF.

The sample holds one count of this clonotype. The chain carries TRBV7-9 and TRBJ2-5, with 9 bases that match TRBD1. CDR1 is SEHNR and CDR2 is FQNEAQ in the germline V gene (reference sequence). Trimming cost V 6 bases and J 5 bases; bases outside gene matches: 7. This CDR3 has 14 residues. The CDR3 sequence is CASSWQGQGETQYF. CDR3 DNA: TGTGCCAGCAGTTGGCAAGGACAGGGGGAGACCCAGTACTTC.

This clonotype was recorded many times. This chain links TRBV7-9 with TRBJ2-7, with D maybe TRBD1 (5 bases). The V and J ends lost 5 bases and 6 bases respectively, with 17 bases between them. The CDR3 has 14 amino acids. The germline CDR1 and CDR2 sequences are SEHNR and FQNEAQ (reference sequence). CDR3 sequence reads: CASSTPVGPGEQYF. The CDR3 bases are TGTGCCAGCAGCACCCCCGTGGGGCCTGGCGAGCAGTACTTC.

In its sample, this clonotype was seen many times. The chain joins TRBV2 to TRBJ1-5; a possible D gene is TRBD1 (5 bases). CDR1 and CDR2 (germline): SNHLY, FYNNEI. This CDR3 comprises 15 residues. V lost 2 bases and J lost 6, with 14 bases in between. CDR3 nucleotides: TGTGCCAGCAGTGAAAGGGTGGGGGGAACTCAGCCCCAGCATTTT. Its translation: CASSERVGGTQPQHF. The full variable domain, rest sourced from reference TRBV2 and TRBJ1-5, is EPEVTQTPSHQVTQMGQEVILRCVPISNHLYFYWYRQILGQKVEFLVSFYNNEISEKSEIFDDQFSVERPDGSNFTLKIRSTKLEDSAMYFCASSERVGGTQPQHFGDGTRLSIL.

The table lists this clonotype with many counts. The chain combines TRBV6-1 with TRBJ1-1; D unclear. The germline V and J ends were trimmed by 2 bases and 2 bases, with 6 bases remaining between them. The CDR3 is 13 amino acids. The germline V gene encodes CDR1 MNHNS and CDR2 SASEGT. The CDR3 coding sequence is TGTGCCAGCAGTGAATGGGGTAACACTGAAGCTTTCTTT. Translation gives CASSEWGNTEAFF.

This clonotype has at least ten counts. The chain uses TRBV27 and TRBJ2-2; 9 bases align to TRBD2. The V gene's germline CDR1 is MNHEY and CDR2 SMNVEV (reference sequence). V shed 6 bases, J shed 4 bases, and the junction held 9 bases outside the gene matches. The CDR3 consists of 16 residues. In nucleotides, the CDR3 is TGTGCCAGCAGACTAACAGCGGGGGGCAGCACCGGGGAGCTGTTTTTT. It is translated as CASRLTAGGSTGELFF.

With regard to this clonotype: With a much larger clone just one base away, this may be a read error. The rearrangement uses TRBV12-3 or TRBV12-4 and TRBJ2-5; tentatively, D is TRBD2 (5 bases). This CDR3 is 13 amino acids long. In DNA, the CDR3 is TGTGCCAGCAGCACGACTATGGGAGAGACCCTGTACTTC. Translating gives CASSTTMGETLYF.

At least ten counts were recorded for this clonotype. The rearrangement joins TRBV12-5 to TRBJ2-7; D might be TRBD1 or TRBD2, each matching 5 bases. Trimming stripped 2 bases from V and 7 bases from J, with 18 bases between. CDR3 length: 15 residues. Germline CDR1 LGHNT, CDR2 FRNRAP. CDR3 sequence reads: CASGLPTGAGGEQYF. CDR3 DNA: TGTGCTAGTGGTTTGCCCACCGGAGCTGGGGGTGAGCAGTACTTC.

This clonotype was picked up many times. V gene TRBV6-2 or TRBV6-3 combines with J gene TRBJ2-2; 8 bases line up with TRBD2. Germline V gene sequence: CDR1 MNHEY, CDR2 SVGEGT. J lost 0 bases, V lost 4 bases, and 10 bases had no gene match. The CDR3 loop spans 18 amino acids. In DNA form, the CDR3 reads TGTGCCAGCAGTTCGGGGGCCTTACTAGCGGCGAACACCGGGGAGCTGTTTTTT. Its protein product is CASSSGALLAANTGELFF.

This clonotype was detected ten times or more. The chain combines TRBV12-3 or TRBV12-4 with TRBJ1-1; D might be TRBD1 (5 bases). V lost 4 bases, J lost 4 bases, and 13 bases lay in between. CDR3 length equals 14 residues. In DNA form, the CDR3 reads TGTGCCAGCAGTTGGCAGGGCCAGACCACTGAAGCTTTCTTT. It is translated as CASSWQGQTTEAFF.

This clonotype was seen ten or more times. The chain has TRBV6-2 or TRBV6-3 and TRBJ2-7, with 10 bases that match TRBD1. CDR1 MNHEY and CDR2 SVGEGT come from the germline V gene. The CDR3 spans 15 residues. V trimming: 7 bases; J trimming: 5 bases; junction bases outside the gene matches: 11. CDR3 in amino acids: CASTPVGQGIHEQYF. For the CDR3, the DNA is TGTGCCAGCACTCCCGTGGGACAGGGGATCCACGAGCAGTACTTC.

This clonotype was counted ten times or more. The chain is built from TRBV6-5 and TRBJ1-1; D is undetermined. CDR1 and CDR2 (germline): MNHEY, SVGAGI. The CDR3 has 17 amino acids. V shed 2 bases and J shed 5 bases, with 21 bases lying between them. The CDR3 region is CASSYPRTPSMRTEAFF. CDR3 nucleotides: TGTGCCAGCAGTTACCCCAGGACTCCGTCGATGAGGACTGAAGCTTTCTTT.

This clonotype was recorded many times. The CDR3 bases are TGTGCCAGCAGCTTTGGACGGATATCCTACGAGCAGTACTTC. As protein: CASSFGRISYEQYF. The V and J genes are TRBV5-6 and TRBJ2-7; no clear D gene. The V and J ends lost 2 bases and 1 base respectively, with 10 bases between them. Germline V CDR1 and CDR2: SGHDT, YYEEEE. This CDR3 spans 14 amino acids.

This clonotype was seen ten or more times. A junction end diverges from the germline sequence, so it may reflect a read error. The CDR3 reads CASSYSYGTHEVFF. The DNA for the CDR3 is TGTGCCAGCAGTTACTCGTACGGGACACATGAAGTTTTCTTT. This rearrangement joins TRBV6-2 or TRBV6-3 to TRBJ1-1, with TRBD1 as a possible D gene (6 bases). The CDR3 totals 14 residues. The germline V gene has CDR1 MNHEY and CDR2 SVGEGT.

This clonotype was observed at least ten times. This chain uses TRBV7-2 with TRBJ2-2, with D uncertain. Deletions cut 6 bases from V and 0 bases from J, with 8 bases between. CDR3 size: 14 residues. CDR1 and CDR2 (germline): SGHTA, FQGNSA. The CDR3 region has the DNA TGTGCCAGCAGACCGGACCCGAACACCGGGGAGCTGTTTTTT. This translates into CASRPDPNTGELFF. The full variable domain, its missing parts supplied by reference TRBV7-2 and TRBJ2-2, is GAGVSQSPSNKVTEKGKDVELRCDPISGHTALYWYRQSLGQGLEFLIYFQGNSAPDKSGLPSDRFSAERTGGSVSTLTIQRTQQEDSAVYLCASRPDPNTGELFFGEGSRLTVL.

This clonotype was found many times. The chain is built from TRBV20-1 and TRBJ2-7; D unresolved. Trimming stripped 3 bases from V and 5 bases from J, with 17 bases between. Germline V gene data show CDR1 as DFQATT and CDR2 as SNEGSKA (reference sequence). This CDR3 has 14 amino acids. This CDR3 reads CSASVMAASDEQYF. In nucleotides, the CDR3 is TGCAGTGCTAGTGTCATGGCGGCGAGCGACGAGCAGTACTTC.

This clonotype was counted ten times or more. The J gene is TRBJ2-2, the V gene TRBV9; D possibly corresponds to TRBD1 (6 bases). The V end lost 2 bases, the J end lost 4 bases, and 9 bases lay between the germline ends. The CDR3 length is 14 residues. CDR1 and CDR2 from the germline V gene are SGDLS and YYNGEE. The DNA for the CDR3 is TGTGCCAGCAGCGTTCAGGGGCGCACCGGGGAGCTGTTTTTT. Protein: CASSVQGRTGELFF.

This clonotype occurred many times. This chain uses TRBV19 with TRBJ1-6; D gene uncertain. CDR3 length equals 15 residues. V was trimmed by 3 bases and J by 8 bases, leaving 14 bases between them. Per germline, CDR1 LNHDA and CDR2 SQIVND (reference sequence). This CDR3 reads CASSMASGYDSPLHF. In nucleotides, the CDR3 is TGTGCCAGTAGTATGGCCTCCGGATATGATTCACCCCTCCACTTT.

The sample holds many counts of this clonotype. Here the CDR3 reads CASSFDRRNSPLHF. CDR3 sequence (DNA): TGCGCCAGCAGCTTCGACAGGCGAAATTCACCCCTCCACTTT. The rearrangement joins TRBV5-1 to TRBJ1-6, with D possibly TRBD1 on 6 matching bases. Germline CDR1 reads SGHRS; CDR2 reads YFSETQ. V was pared by 2 bases and J by 7 bases, with 10 bases between. CDR3 size: 14 residues.

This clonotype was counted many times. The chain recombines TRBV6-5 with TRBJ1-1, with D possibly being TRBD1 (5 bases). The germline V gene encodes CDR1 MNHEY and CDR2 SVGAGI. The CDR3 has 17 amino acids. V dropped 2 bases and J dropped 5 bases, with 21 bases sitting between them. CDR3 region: CASSYLSGHFMGTEAFF. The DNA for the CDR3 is TGTGCCAGCAGTTACCTCTCCGGACATTTTATGGGTACTGAAGCTTTCTTT.

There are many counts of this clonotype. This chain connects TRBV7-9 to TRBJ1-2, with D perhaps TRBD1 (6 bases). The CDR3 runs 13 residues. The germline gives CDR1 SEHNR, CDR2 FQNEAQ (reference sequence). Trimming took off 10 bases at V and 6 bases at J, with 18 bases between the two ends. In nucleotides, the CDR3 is TGTGCCACTCAGCCATTCACAGGGCATGGCTACACCTTC. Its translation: CATQPFTGHGYTF.

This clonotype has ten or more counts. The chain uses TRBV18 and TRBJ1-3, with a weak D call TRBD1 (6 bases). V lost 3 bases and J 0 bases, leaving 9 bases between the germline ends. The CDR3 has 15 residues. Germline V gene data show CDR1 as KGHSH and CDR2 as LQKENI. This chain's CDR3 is CASSPDRHSGNTIYF. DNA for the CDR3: TGTGCCAGCTCACCGGACAGACACTCTGGAAACACCATATATTTT.

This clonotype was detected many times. The CDR3, as DNA: TGTGCCTGGAGTCCCGGGGAAGGAGCTAGGACCTTC. This gives the protein CAWSPGEGARTF. This chain links TRBV30 with TRBJ1-2, with D unresolved. The CDR3 has 12 residues. The V and J ends lost 2 bases and 14 bases respectively, with 18 bases between them. Germline V gene data show CDR1 as GTSNPN and CDR2 as SVGIG (reference sequence).